A single sample gave rise to the 32 T cell receptor beta chains below, sequenced in a study of CD8+ T cells in alopecia areata. After isolation, RNA underwent reverse transcription to generate cDNA as the sequencing template. Sequencing used immunoSEQ multiplex PCR; TCRdb keeps in-frame clones, though not all of them. This repertoire holds 90,000 to 130,000 clones, and none appear only once. The material sequenced was lesional skin. The receptors stem from a C3H/HeJ mouse with alopecia areata. Strain haplotype at MHC: H2-k.

This clone has only a few counts. Mouse gene names and germline throughout. The CDR3 extends 4 residues past the end of the read, so its final part is completed from the germline J gene. The chain has TRBV13-3 and TRBJ2-7; 9 bases line up with TRBD2. CDR3 length: 14 amino acids. Germline V gives CDR1 NNHDY, CDR2 SYVADS. The V and J ends lost 3 bases and 2 bases, in that order; junction bases with no gene match: 3. The CDR3 DNA, read in part, is TGTGCCAGCAGTGCTGGGGGGGGGACCTAT. Translation gives CASSAGGGTY. The full CDR3 is CASSAGGGTYEQYF.

The table lists this clone with many counts. Germline and genes: mouse. The CDR3 extends 4 residues past the end of the read, so its final part is completed from the germline J gene. The chain combines TRBV17 with TRBJ2-7; 9 bases align to TRBD1. The CDR3 consists of 14 residues. In germline, CDR1 is MNHDT, CDR2 YYDKIL. Incomplete CDR3 DNA: TGTGCTAGCAGTGAGACAGGGGGAACTTAT. Translated: CASSETGGTY. The whole CDR3 region reads CASSETGGTYEQYF.

This clone was seen a handful of times. At residue 15, the TCRdb amino acid sequence and the translated nucleotide sequence differ, so the protein here is the DNA translation. Genes and germline come from the mouse. Sequencing ends 3 residues short of the CDR3 end; the germline J gene provides the rest. This chain joins TRBV1 and TRBJ1-6; 7 bases map to TRBD1. TRBJ1-6 is noted as an ORF with a role that remains uncertain. V trimming: 3 bases; J trimming: 0 bases; junction bases outside the gene matches: 8. This CDR3 is 18 amino acids long. Germline loops: CDR1 NSQYPW, CDR2 LRSPGD (reference sequence). The DNA read from the CDR3 is TGCACCTGCAGTGCCCCGGGACAGCCAAATTCCTATAATTCGCCC. Protein product: CTCSAPGQPNSYNSP. The whole CDR3 reads CTCSAPGQPNSYNSPLYF.

As concerns this clone: Gene names and germline refer to mouse. The read finishes 4 residues shy of the CDR3 end, and the germline J gene is used to complete it. The rearrangement links TRBV13-3 to TRBJ2-1, with 9 positions matching TRBD2. V was clipped by 0 bases and J by 1 base; unmatched bases: 2. This CDR3 contains 16 residues. Germline V gene data show CDR1 as NNHDY and CDR2 as SYVADS. The sequenced CDR3 bases are TGTGCCAGCAGTGATGAGGACTGGGGAAACTATGCT. This translates into CASSDEDWGNYA. The whole CDR3 reads CASSDEDWGNYAEQFF.

This clone was detected a few times. Genes and germline are mouse. The read terminates 4 residues ahead of where the CDR3 ends, so the germline J gene completes it. V gene TRBV13-3 combines with J gene TRBJ2-4; tentative D call: TRBD1 (5 bases). The CDR3 runs 13 residues. The ends were cut back, 4 bases at V and 2 bases at J, with 8 bases in the middle. Germline V lookup: CDR1 NNHDY, CDR2 SYVADS. The covered CDR3 bases are TGTGCCAGCAGTCAGGGCCTTCAAAAC. Protein: CASSQGLQN. The full-length CDR3 reads as CASSQGLQNTLYF.

Concerning this clone: Gene names are mouse gene names. Sequencing ends 4 residues short of the CDR3 end; the germline J gene provides the rest. The chain links TRBV13-3 to TRBJ1-1, with 7 bases lining up with TRBD1. V shed 7 bases, J shed 4 bases, and the junction held 1 base outside the gene matches. The CDR3 is 11 amino acids. CDR1 and CDR2 (germline): NNHDY, SYVADS. Partial CDR3 DNA: TGTGCCAGCGAGGGGGCCACA. This translates into CASEGAT. The whole CDR3 protein is CASEGATEVFF.

In the case of this clone: The genes are named according to mouse. The missing CDR3 end, 4 residues past where the read stops, is filled in from the germline J gene. The V gene is TRBV13-3, the J gene TRBJ2-1; D might be TRBD1 (6 bases). The V and J ends lost 6 bases and 1 base respectively, with 14 bases between them. This CDR3 comprises 15 residues. CDR1 and CDR2 from the germline V gene are NNHDY and SYVADS. The chain's CDR3 is CASTLRDKNYAEQFF. CDR3 DNA, as far as it was read: TGTGCCAGCACCCTCCGGGACAAAAACTATGCT.

This clone was detected only a few times. The genes and germline here are from mouse. Incomplete CDR3 DNA: TGTGCCACCTACGGACAGGGGGAAGAC. The encoded protein is CATYGQGED. The CDR3 as a whole reads CATYGQGEDTQYF. This chain links TRBV19 with TRBJ2-5; 10 positions agree with TRBD1. Sequencing ends 4 residues short of the CDR3 end; the germline J gene provides the rest. The germline CDR1 and CDR2 sequences are FNHDT and SITEND (reference sequence). The CDR3 runs 13 residues.

This clone was seen more than once but under ten times. At residue 14, the DNA translation does not agree with TCRdb's protein; the protein displayed here is the one encoded by the DNA. The gene names here belong to mouse. With the read ending 3 residues before the CDR3 end, the germline J gene is used to fill in that end. The chain is built from TRBV13-3 and TRBJ1-6; 7 bases are a match to TRBD1. TRBJ1-6 is an ORF; its function is uncertain. V dropped 1 base and J dropped 1; count of bases not matched to a gene: 5. Germline CDR1 reads NNHDY; CDR2 reads SYVADS. There are 17 residues in the CDR3. The sequenced part of the CDR3 DNA is TGTGCCAGCAGTGATCGACAGGGAGGGTCCTATAATTCGCCC. As protein: CASSDRQGGSYNSP. The full CDR3 reads CASSDRQGGSYNSPLYF.

This clone was picked up a small number of times. Gene names refer to mouse genes. The CDR3 bases that were read are TGCACCTGCAGTTCCTGGGGGGGGCAAGAC. Residues: CTCSSWGGQD. The whole CDR3 reads CTCSSWGGQDTQYF. The rearrangement uses TRBV1 and TRBJ2-5; TRBD2 aligns across 9 bases. The read finishes 4 residues shy of the CDR3 end, and the germline J gene is used to complete it. The junction had 3 bases not matched to a gene; V was cut back by 5 bases and J by 3 bases. Germline V CDR1 and CDR2: NSQYPW, LRSPGD (reference sequence). This CDR3 has 14 residues.

This clone was seen more than once but under ten times. The translated DNA and TCRdb's protein are not identical at residue 9; the protein here was translated from the DNA. Each gene name is a mouse one. Read data end 3 residues before the CDR3 end; the end is taken from the germline J gene. The chain is built from TRBV13-3 and TRBJ1-3, with TRBD1 as a possible D gene (6 bases). Per germline, CDR1 NNHDY and CDR2 SYVADS. The V end lost 4 bases, the J end lost 8 bases, and 10 bases lay between the germline ends. This CDR3 comprises 12 residues. The CDR3 DNA, read in part, is TGTGCCAGCAGTCCCAGGGGCCATACG. Translation gives CASSPRGHT. The whole CDR3 sequence reads CASSPRGHTLYF.

This clone was detected a few times. The gene names here belong to mouse. Read coverage stops 4 residues before the CDR3 terminus; the germline J gene supplies the remainder. The chain carries TRBV13-3 and TRBJ1-1, with D tentatively TRBD1 (6 bases). Trimming removed 2 bases from V and 3 bases from J, with 11 bases in between. The CDR3 has 14 amino acids. CDR1 NNHDY and CDR2 SYVADS come from the germline V gene. The CDR3 bases that were read are TGTGCCAGCAGTGAACCGGGGGGCGACACA. This codes for CASSEPGGDT. The whole CDR3 protein is CASSEPGGDTEVFF.

Notes on this clone: Gene names are mouse gene names. The read ends 4 residues early relative to the CDR3; the germline J gene fills the gap. This sequence joins TRBV19 and TRBJ2-4; 8 positions agree with TRBD2. The germline gives CDR1 FNHDT, CDR2 SITEND (reference sequence). The CDR3 loop spans 13 amino acids. CDR3 amino acids: CASNLGTGNTLYF. CDR3 bases read: TGTGCCAGCAACCTCGGGACTGGTAAC. Together with reference TRBV19 and TRBJ2-4, the CDR3 gives the full variable domain: GGIITQTPKFLIGQEGQKLTLKCQQNFNHDTMYWYRQDSGKGLRLIYYSITENDLQKGDLSEGYDASREKKSSFSLTVTSAQKNEMAVFLCASNLGTGNTLYFGAGTRLSVL.

A remark on this clone: A mismatch at residue 15 separates the TCRdb protein from the translated DNA, so the protein presented here was translated from the DNA. The genes are named according to mouse. Coverage ceases 3 residues before the CDR3 finishes, and the germline J gene fills in the end. The J gene is TRBJ1-6, the V gene TRBV1, with TRBD1 matching 10 bases. TRBJ1-6 is designated an ORF whose function remains uncertain. CDR3 length equals 18 residues. Trimming at V came to 6 bases and at J to 0 bases, leaving 8 bases not matched to a gene. Germline assignment: CDR1 NSQYPW and CDR2 LRSPGD (reference sequence). CDR3 bases read: TGCACCTGCAGCCCCGGGACAGGGGCCCCTTCCTATAATTCGCCC. It is translated as CTCSPGTGAPSYNSP. The whole CDR3 sequence is CTCSPGTGAPSYNSPLYF.

This clone was detected a few times. The gene names here belong to mouse. The CDR3 end is not reached by the read, which stops 4 residues before it; the germline J gene fills it in. V usage is TRBV12-1 and J usage is TRBJ2-1; 9 bases align to TRBD1. The J segment lost 4 bases and the V segment lost 4 bases, leaving 4 bases of the junction unmatched. Germline CDR1 and CDR2: SGHSN and HYEKVE. The CDR3 loop spans 14 amino acids. CDR3 amino acids: CASSPGQGYAEQFF. The CDR3 bases that were read are TGTGCCAGCTCACCCGGACAGGGGTATGCT.

Details on this clone: Gene labels here are mouse ones. The sequenced fragment ends 4 residues before the CDR3 boundary, so the rest is inferred from the germline J gene. The chain joins TRBV19 to TRBJ2-3; possible D gene TRBD2, 7 bases. Germline V gives CDR1 FNHDT, CDR2 SITEND (reference sequence). The CDR3 sequence is 15 residues long. The V end was cut by 6 bases, the J end by 0 bases, with 14 bases between. CDR3 sequence: CASTSGGFSAETLYF. The DNA read from the CDR3 is TGTGCCAGCACCTCTGGGGGCTTTAGTGCAGAA.

This clone was recorded many times. Gene and germline names: mouse. The CDR3 end lies 4 residues beyond the end of the read and is filled in from the germline J gene. The V and J genes are TRBV13-3 and TRBJ2-7, with 11 bases aligning to TRBD2. Germline CDR1 and CDR2: NNHDY and SYVADS. The CDR3 spans 15 residues. The CDR3 is CASSDEGLGGYEQYF. The sequenced part of the CDR3 DNA is TGTGCCAGCAGTGATGAAGGACTGGGGGGATAT.

As to this clone: Germline and genes here are mouse. The read stops 4 residues short of the end of the CDR3; the missing end is completed from the germline J gene. This rearrangement joins TRBV16 to TRBJ2-1, with 12 positions matching TRBD1. The CDR3 totals 15 residues. Trimming removed 8 bases from V and 2 bases from J; junction bases left unmatched: 4. Per germline, CDR1 SGHSA and CDR2 FRNQAP. Incomplete CDR3 DNA: TGTGCAAGCTCGGGACAGGGGGCAGACTATGCT. Translated: CASSGQGADYA. From start to end, the CDR3 is CASSGQGADYAEQFF. The full variable domain, completed using reference TRBV16 and TRBJ2-1, is NAGVIQTPRHKVTGKGQEATLWCEPISGHSAVFWYRQTIVQGLEFLTYFRNQAPIDDSGMPKERFSAQMPNQSHSTLKIQSTQPQDSAVYLCASSGQGADYAEQFFGPGTRLTVL.

For this clone: Each gene name is a mouse one. The CDR3 end is not reached by the read, which stops 4 residues before it; the germline J gene fills it in. The chain couples TRBV1 to TRBJ1-2; D perhaps matches TRBD1 (5 bases). Trimming removed 0 bases at V and 2 bases at J, with 10 bases between. The length of the CDR3 is 15 residues. CDR1 is NSQYPW and CDR2 is LRSPGD in the germline V gene (reference sequence). The sequenced part of the CDR3 DNA is TGCACCTGCAGTGCAGATCACCCAGGGAACTCC. This sequence encodes CTCSADHPGNS. The whole CDR3 is CTCSADHPGNSDYTF.

Ten or more counts support this clone. The listed genes are named as in mouse. Read sequence stops 4 residues before the CDR3 end, and the germline J gene provides the missing end. V usage is TRBV13-3 and J usage is TRBJ2-2, with D uncertain. The length of the CDR3 is 12 residues. Germline CDR1 and CDR2: NNHDY and SYVADS. Deletions cut 9 bases from V and 3 bases from J, with 9 bases between. The sequenced CDR3 bases are TGTGCCACCCGCAGAGACACCGGG. It yields the protein CATRRDTG. The CDR3 reads in full as CATRRDTGQLYF.

This clone was counted only a few times. Gene and germline names: mouse. With the read ending 4 residues before the CDR3 end, the germline J gene is used to fill in that end. The chain uses TRBV1 and TRBJ2-7, with 8 bases lining up with TRBD2. Germline CDR1 is NSQYPW and CDR2 is LRSPGD (reference sequence). This CDR3 has 15 amino acids. CDR3 DNA, as far as it was read: TGCACCTGCAGTGCAGAGCTGGGGGGCCCATAT. Translating it yields CTCSAELGGPY. The complete CDR3 reads CTCSAELGGPYEQYF.

This clone has more than one count but fewer than ten. Each gene name is a mouse one. Coverage ceases 4 residues before the CDR3 finishes, and the germline J gene fills in the end. V usage is TRBV13-3 and J usage is TRBJ2-2, with TRBD1 identical over 9 bases. The CDR3 spans 16 residues. CDR1 and CDR2 (germline): NNHDY, SYVADS. V shed 3 bases, J shed 3 bases, and the junction held 6 bases outside the gene matches. Incomplete CDR3 DNA: TGTGCCAGCAGTGGCCCCGACAGGGGGTACACCGGG. Amino acid sequence: CASSGPDRGYTG. The CDR3 in full is CASSGPDRGYTGQLYF.

A remark on this clone: These gene names are mouse names. Read data end 4 residues before the CDR3 end; the end is taken from the germline J gene. The gene calls are TRBV19 and TRBJ1-1; D is possibly TRBD1 (5 bases). V was clipped by 5 bases and J by 0 bases, with 11 bases between them. This CDR3 is 14 amino acids long. Germline CDR1 reads FNHDT; CDR2 reads SITEND (reference sequence). The CDR3: CASSQTETNTEVFF. The CDR3 bases that were read are TGTGCCAGCAGCCAGACAGAAACAAACACA. The whole variable domain, remainder taken from reference TRBV19 and TRBJ1-1, is GGIITQTPKFLIGQEGQKLTLKCQQNFNHDTMYWYRQDSGKGLRLIYYSITENDLQKGDLSEGYDASREKKSSFSLTVTSAQKNEMAVFLCASSQTETNTEVFFGKGTRLTVV.

Comment on this clone: Here the gene names and germline are mouse. The read finishes 4 residues shy of the CDR3 end, and the germline J gene is used to complete it. The chain employs TRBV1 and TRBJ1-2, with D unresolved. Germline CDR1 reads NSQYPW; CDR2 reads LRSPGD (reference sequence). The length of the CDR3 is 14 residues. This CDR3 reads CTCSADRLDDDYTF. CDR3 bases read: TGCACCTGCAGTGCAGATCGACTGGATGAC. The full variable domain, in which reference TRBV1 and TRBJ1-2 provide the parts outside the CDR3, is VTLLEQNPRWRLVPRGQAVNLRCILKNSQYPWMSWYQQDLQKQLQWLFTLRSPGDKEVKSLPGADYLATRVTDTELRLQVANMSQGRTLYCTCSADRLDDDYTFGSGTRLLVI.

About this clone itself: Genes here carry mouse names. The read falls 4 residues short of the CDR3 end, and the missing part is taken from the germline J gene. The chain combines TRBV17 with TRBJ2-5; D gene unclear. Germline V gives CDR1 MNHDT, CDR2 YYDKIL. This CDR3 has 15 residues. CDR3 region: CASSRDSRVGDTQYF. Incomplete CDR3 DNA: TGTGCTAGCAGTAGAGATTCGCGGGTTGGGGAC. Variable domain in full (rest from reference TRBV17 and TRBJ2-5): DTTVKQNPRYKLARVGKPVNLICSQTMNHDTMYWYQKKPNQAPKLLLFYYDKILNREADTFEKFQSSRPNNSFCSLYIGSAGLEYSAMYLCASSRDSRVGDTQYFGPGTRLLVL.

This clone has only a few counts. Gene names are the mouse ones. The CDR3 end is not reached by the read, which stops 4 residues before it; the germline J gene fills it in. This chain uses TRBV31 with TRBJ2-1; TRBD2 matches at 9 bases. Germline V gives CDR1 GKSSPN, CDR2 SITVG. CDR3 length: 13 amino acids. The V gene end was trimmed by 3 bases and the J gene end by 3 bases; junction bases not matched to a gene: 0. CDR3 bases read: TGTGCCTGGAGGGACTGGGGCTATGCT. The encoded protein is CAWRDWGYA. The CDR3 in full is CAWRDWGYAEQFF.

Turning to this clone: Gene and germline names: mouse. Read data end 4 residues before the CDR3 end; the end is taken from the germline J gene. The chain is built from TRBV5 and TRBJ2-7; tentative D call: TRBD1 (5 bases). CDR1 is LGHNA and CDR2 is YNLKQL in the germline V gene (reference sequence). The CDR3 sequence is 12 residues long. The CDR3 sequence: CASSQGTYEQYF. The sequenced part of the CDR3 DNA is TGTGCCAGCAGCCAAGGGACATAT.

This clone was counted many times. Germline and genes: mouse. The sequence runs out 4 residues before the end of the CDR3; the remainder is reconstructed from the germline J gene. This chain uses TRBV1 with TRBJ2-2, with 10 bases that match TRBD2. Germline lookup yields CDR1 NSQYPW and CDR2 LRSPGD (reference sequence). The trim removed 3 bases at V and 2 bases at J, leaving 3 bases unmatched. This CDR3 is built from 16 residues. The CDR3 sequence: CTCSAWGGANTGQLYF. The DNA read from the CDR3 is TGCACCTGCAGTGCCTGGGGGGGCGCGAACACCGGG. Together with reference TRBV1 and TRBJ2-2, the CDR3 gives the full variable domain: VTLLEQNPRWRLVPRGQAVNLRCILKNSQYPWMSWYQQDLQKQLQWLFTLRSPGDKEVKSLPGADYLATRVTDTELRLQVANMSQGRTLYCTCSAWGGANTGQLYFGEGSKLTVL.

This clone was detected a few times. The gene symbols are mouse symbols. The read halts 4 residues ahead of the CDR3 end, with the missing end drawn from the germline J gene. The V call is TRBV13-3, the J call TRBJ2-2, with D possibly being TRBD1 (8 bases). The V gene lost 4 bases and the J gene lost 1 base, with 11 bases spanning the gap. There are 15 residues in the CDR3. Germline CDR1 reads NNHDY; CDR2 reads SYVADS. CDR3 in amino acids: CASSNRGGNTGQLYF. The sequenced part of the CDR3 DNA is TGTGCCAGCAGTAACAGGGGGGGAAACACCGGG.

A word on this clone: All gene names here are mouse names. Coverage ceases 4 residues before the CDR3 finishes, and the germline J gene fills in the end. The V and J genes are TRBV5 and TRBJ2-1, with D possibly matching TRBD1 (6 bases). This CDR3 has 15 residues. Germline V gene sequence: CDR1 LGHNA, CDR2 YNLKQL (reference sequence). Trimming removed 4 bases from V and 0 bases from J, with 10 bases in between. The CDR3 reads CASSPGTYNYAEQFF. Partial CDR3 DNA: TGTGCCAGCAGCCCAGGGACATATAACTATGCT.

About this clone: Genes and germline are mouse. The read stops 4 residues short of the end of the CDR3; the missing end is completed from the germline J gene. The J gene is TRBJ2-4, the V gene TRBV1, with D uncertain. In germline, CDR1 is NSQYPW, CDR2 LRSPGD (reference sequence). This CDR3 has 17 residues. V lost 0 bases and J lost 0, with 13 bases in between. CDR3 region: CTCSADERHQSQNTLYF. CDR3 DNA (partial): TGCACCTGCAGTGCAGATGAGAGACACCAAAGTCAAAAC.

Regarding this clone: Germline and genes here are mouse. The read finishes 4 residues shy of the CDR3 end, and the germline J gene is used to complete it. The chain uses TRBV13-3 and TRBJ2-4; 10 nucleotides line up with TRBD2. V dropped 0 bases and J dropped 2; count of bases not matched to a gene: 3. CDR1 and CDR2 (germline): NNHDY, SYVADS. CDR3 size: 16 residues. CDR3 DNA (partial): TGTGCCAGCAGTGATGGCTGGGGGGGCTATCAAAAC. Translation gives CASSDGWGGYQN. The entire CDR3 sequence reads CASSDGWGGYQNTLYF.